The 27 T cell receptor beta chains listed next were all sequenced from one sample in a study of monozygotic twins with inflammatory bowel disease. TCRdb re-called the 5' RACE reads; one entry per CDR3 protein, DNA not given. This sample contains some 200,000 distinct CDR3 sequences. Material for sequencing was blood. These receptors came from a human donor with ulcerative colitis or Crohn's disease, or a healthy co-twin of an affected twin (not recorded which).

V is TRBV12-3 or TRBV12-4 and J is TRBJ2-2; TCRdb names TRBD2, which stays unverified in the absence of DNA. The CDR3 has 15 amino acids. The chain's CDR3 is CASSGERGLTGELFF.

This chain uses TRBV5-1 with TRBJ2-1; TCRdb proposes TRBD2, but this gene call is untestable without DNA. This CDR3 has 16 residues. Germline values: CDR1 SGHRS, CDR2 YFSETQ. The CDR3 reads CASSQMLAGGYNEQFF. Full variable domain (remainder filled in from reference TRBV5-1 and TRBJ2-1): KAGVTQTPRYLIKTRGQQVTLSCSPISGHRSVSWYQQTPGQGLQFLFEYFSETQRNKGNFPGRFSGRQFSNSRSEMNVSTLELGDSALYLCASSQMLAGGYNEQFFGPGTRLTVL.

This chain links TRBV5-1 with TRBJ2-1; there is no DNA to check the TCRdb D call of TRBD1. The germline V gene has CDR1 SGHRS and CDR2 YFSETQ. The length of the CDR3 is 15 residues. The CDR3 region is CASSPGQGGYNEQFF.

The chain recombines TRBV3-1 with TRBJ1-5; TCRdb indicates TRBD1, and absent DNA this call remains unverified. This CDR3 spans 17 amino acids. From germline, CDR1 is LGHDT and CDR2 YNNKEL (reference sequence). The chain's CDR3 is CASSQDGRRGSNQPQHF.

The J gene is TRBJ2-5, the V gene TRBV5-6; with no DNA, the TCRdb D assignment of TRBD1 cannot be verified. CDR3 length: 13 residues. CDR1 is SGHDT, CDR2 YYEEEE, per germline. CDR3 in amino acids: CASRRQGRETQYF. Supplemented by reference TRBV5-6 and TRBJ2-5, the full variable domain reads DAGVTQSPTHLIKTRGQQVTLRCSPKSGHDTVSWYQQALGQGPQFIFQYYEEEERQRGNFPDRFSGHQFPNYSSELNVNALLLGDSALYLCASRRQGRETQYFGPGTRLLVL.

The chain couples TRBV5-1 to TRBJ1-6; TCRdb's D gene call, TRBD1, goes unchecked for lack of DNA. The CDR3 is 18 amino acids. The germline V gene has CDR1 SGHRS and CDR2 YFSETQ. CDR3 amino acids: CASSLEVQGKSYNSPLHF.

The gene calls are TRBV6-1 and TRBJ2-5; TCRdb's assignment of TRBD2 cannot be checked, as there is no DNA. The CDR3 totals 14 residues. Germline loops: CDR1 MNHNS, CDR2 SASEGT. The CDR3 protein is CASSGDYFSETQYF.

The CDR3 sequence is CASSYSNQGYNSPLHF. V is TRBV6-5 and J is TRBJ1-6; as DNA is missing, the TRBD1 call by TCRdb cannot be tested. Germline loops: CDR1 MNHEY, CDR2 SVGAGI. The CDR3 runs to 16 residues.

This chain links TRBV20-1 with TRBJ1-2. This CDR3 spans 15 amino acids. The germline CDR1 and CDR2 sequences are DFQATT and SNEGSKA (reference sequence). CDR3 protein: CSARDFELENYGYTF.

The chain joins TRBV19 to TRBJ2-3. This CDR3 is 11 amino acids long. The germline CDR1 and CDR2 sequences are LNHDA and SQIVND (reference sequence). CDR3 protein: CASKLRDTQYF.

The chain recombines TRBV6-5 with TRBJ1-5; the D call from TCRdb, TRBD1, cannot be confirmed without DNA. Germline-derived CDR1 and CDR2 are MNHEY and SVGAGI. The CDR3 length is 14 residues. CDR3 residues: CASSYRQGVQPQHF.

The chain has TRBV2 and TRBJ2-2. This CDR3 spans 12 amino acids. From germline, CDR1 is SNHLY and CDR2 FYNNEI. The CDR3 sequence: CASSWGTGELFF.

V gene TRBV6-2 or TRBV6-3 combines with J gene TRBJ2-3. CDR3 size: 11 residues. Germline V gene sequence: CDR1 MNHEY, CDR2 SVGEGT. CDR3 protein: CASREKDTQYF.

The chain combines TRBV6-1 with TRBJ1-1. CDR1 MNHNS and CDR2 SASEGT come from the germline V gene. The CDR3 consists of 13 residues. The CDR3 loop reads CASSEAGSPEAFF.

The J gene is TRBJ1-5, the V gene TRBV7-6. The CDR3 covers 18 residues. CDR1 and CDR2 (germline): SGHVS, FNYEAQ. The CDR3 protein is CASSLVGGARPPHQPQHF.

V is TRBV19 and J is TRBJ1-4; TCRdb's assignment of TRBD1 cannot be checked, as there is no DNA. The CDR3 has 14 residues. Germline V gene data show CDR1 as LNHDA and CDR2 as SQIVND (reference sequence). The CDR3: CATERTGGSEKLFF. Full variable domain (remainder filled in from reference TRBV19 and TRBJ1-4): DGGITQSPKYLFRKEGQNVTLSCEQNLNHDAMYWYRQDPGQGLRLIYYSQIVNDFQKGDIAEGYSVSREKKESFPLTVTSAQKNPTAFYLCATERTGGSEKLFFGSGTQLSVL.

The chain has TRBV5-1 and TRBJ2-3. Germline values: CDR1 SGHRS, CDR2 YFSETQ. The CDR3 has 14 amino acids. The CDR3 reads CASETGQARDTQYF. The variable domain in full, completed from reference TRBV5-1 and TRBJ2-3, reads KAGVTQTPRYLIKTRGQQVTLSCSPISGHRSVSWYQQTPGQGLQFLFEYFSETQRNKGNFPGRFSGRQFSNSRSEMNVSTLELGDSALYLCASETGQARDTQYFGPGTRLTVL.

The CDR3 sequence: CASTLAGGYQPQHF. The V gene is TRBV12-3 or TRBV12-4, the J gene TRBJ1-5; TCRdb designates TRBD1, a call that cannot be tested without DNA. The CDR3 is made up of 14 amino acids.

This chain connects TRBV10-3 to TRBJ1-2; TCRdb names TRBD1, which stays unverified in the absence of DNA. The CDR3 runs 15 residues. Germline CDR1 ENHRY, CDR2 SYGVKD. CDR3: CAISTQGSINYGYTF.

The chain carries TRBV7-6 and TRBJ2-6; TCRdb selects TRBD1, and the lack of DNA leaves this call unchecked. There are 18 residues in the CDR3. Germline V gene lookup returns CDR1 SGHVS and CDR2 FNYEAQ. CDR3 loop: CASSSYKTADSGANFLTF.

The chain couples TRBV28 to TRBJ2-6; the D call of TRBD1 rests on TCRdb alone, since no DNA is present to check it. Looked up from germline, CDR1 is MDHEN and CDR2 is SYDVKM. The CDR3 is 15 residues long. The CDR3 spells CASSLGTAGANVLTF.

The chain combines TRBV7-2 with TRBJ1-1; TCRdb proposes TRBD1, but this gene call is untestable without DNA. CDR1 is SGHTA and CDR2 is FQGNSA in the germline V gene. This CDR3 has 13 amino acids. The CDR3 sequence is CASSLGDYTEAFF.

The V call is TRBV10-2, the J call TRBJ2-7; TCRdb reports TRBD1, a call that lacks DNA to check it against. The CDR3 consists of 15 residues. Germline CDR1 WSHSY, CDR2 SAAADI. CDR3 residues: CASSKTGEGIYEQYF.

The chain employs TRBV20-1 and TRBJ2-5; TCRdb lists TRBD2, though no DNA is available to test this call. CDR1 DFQATT and CDR2 SNEGSKA come from the germline V gene (reference sequence). This CDR3 comprises 15 residues. The CDR3 sequence: CSAKDRGGAAETQYF.

The chain has TRBV5-1 and TRBJ2-5; TCRdb lists TRBD1, though no DNA is available to test this call. The CDR3 totals 14 residues. Germline V gene lookup returns CDR1 SGHRS and CDR2 YFSETQ. CDR3 in amino acids: CASSLGTDQETQYF.

This chain joins TRBV15 and TRBJ1-2. Germline V gene sequence: CDR1 LNHNV, CDR2 YYDKDF (reference sequence). The CDR3 loop spans 17 amino acids. CDR3 in amino acids: CATSRDFRARDFYGYTF. Full variable domain (rest looked up from reference TRBV15 and TRBJ1-2): DAMVIQNPRYQVTQFGKPVTLSCSQTLNHNVMYWYQQKSSQAPKLLFHYYDKDFNNEADTPDNFQSRRPNTSFCFLDIRSPGLGDTAMYLCATSRDFRARDFYGYTFGSGTRLTVV.

This rearrangement joins TRBV19 to TRBJ2-7; TCRdb returns TRBD1, unconfirmable since there is no DNA. Germline loops: CDR1 LNHDA, CDR2 SQIVND (reference sequence). The CDR3 sequence is 15 residues long. CDR3 residues: CASKTGTGASYEQYF.